This TCR beta chain was sequenced in a study of T cells in Graves' hyperthyroidism and ophthalmopathy. Study-wide background: Peripheral blood was secured at the point of initial diagnosis, before any treatment.

Researchers took RNA transcripts and amplified the TCR beta CDR3 regions from them. HTBI primers drove first-round RT-PCR of the TCR CDR3. TCRdb re-analysed the multiplex PCR reads in MiXCR, keeping a single row per CDR3 protein. The sample yields 390,000 or so distinct CDR3 sequences, under 15% seen once. Overall study results and limits: Ophthalmopathy was told apart from stable hyperthyroidism by a 13 V-J model. The blood repertoire included most of the expanded thyroid clonotypes above 0.001.

PBMCs were sourced from less than 12 ml fresh peripheral blood. This clonotype has a handful of counts. The antigen remains undetermined. This receptor was identified in a young man with Graves' ophthalmopathy. Sequenced: blood.

CDR3 amino acids: CASSDWDKNEQYF. For the CDR3, the DNA is TGTGCCAGCAGCGACTGGGACAAAAACGAGCAGTACTTC. The rearrangement links TRBV5-4 to TRBJ2-7, with D possibly TRBD1 on 6 matching bases. V was shortened by 4 bases and J by 5 bases, with 13 bases between the two germline ends. The CDR3 is 13 residues long. Germline V lookup: CDR1 SGHNT, CDR2 YYREEE (reference sequence).